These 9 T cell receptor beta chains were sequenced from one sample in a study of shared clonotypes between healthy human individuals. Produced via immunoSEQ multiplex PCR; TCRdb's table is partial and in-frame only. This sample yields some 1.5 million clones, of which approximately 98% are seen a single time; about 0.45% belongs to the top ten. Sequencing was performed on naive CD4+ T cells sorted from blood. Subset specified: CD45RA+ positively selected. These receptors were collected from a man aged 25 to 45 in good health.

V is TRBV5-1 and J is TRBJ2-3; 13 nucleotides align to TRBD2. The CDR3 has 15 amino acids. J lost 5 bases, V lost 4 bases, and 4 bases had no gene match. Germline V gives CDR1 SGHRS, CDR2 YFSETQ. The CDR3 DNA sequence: TGCGCCAGCAGCGGGACTAGCGGGAACATAGATACGCAGTATTTT. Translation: CASSGTSGNIDTQYF.

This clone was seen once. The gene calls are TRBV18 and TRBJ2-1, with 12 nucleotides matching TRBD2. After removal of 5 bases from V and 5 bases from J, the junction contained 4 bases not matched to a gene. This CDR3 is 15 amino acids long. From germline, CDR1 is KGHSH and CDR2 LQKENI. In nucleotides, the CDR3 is TGTGCCAGCTCATCGCTAGCGGGGGGGGACAATGAGCAGTTCTTC. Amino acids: CASSSLAGGDNEQFF.

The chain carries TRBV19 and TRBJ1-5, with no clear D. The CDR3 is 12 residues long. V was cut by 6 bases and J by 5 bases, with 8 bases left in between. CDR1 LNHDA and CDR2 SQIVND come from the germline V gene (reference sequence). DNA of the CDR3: TGTGCCAGTAGGGTGAGGGATCAGCCCCAGCATTTT. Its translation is CASRVRDQPQHF.

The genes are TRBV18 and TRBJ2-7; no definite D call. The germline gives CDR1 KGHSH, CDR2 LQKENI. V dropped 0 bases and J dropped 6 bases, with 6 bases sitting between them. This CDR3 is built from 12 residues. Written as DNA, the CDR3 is TGTGCCAGCTCACCACCGACGGGCGAGCAGTACTTC. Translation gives CASSPPTGEQYF.

The CDR3 loop is CASSQPRGASYNEQFF. The CDR3 region has the DNA TGTGCCAGCAGCCAACCCCGAGGGGCCTCCTACAATGAGCAGTTCTTC. The gene calls are TRBV11-2 and TRBJ2-1; D may match TRBD1 or TRBD2 (5 bases each). This CDR3 region has 16 residues. Trimming shortened V by 5 bases and J by 0 bases, and 14 bases separated the two germline ends. Germline assignment: CDR1 SGHAT and CDR2 FQNNGV.

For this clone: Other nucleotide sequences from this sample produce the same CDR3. CDR3 region: CASSPPSVNTEAFF. CDR3 coding DNA: TGTGCCAGCTCACCACCGTCAGTGAACACTGAAGCTTTCTTT. J is TRBJ1-1 and V is TRBV18; D is unclear. Between the trimmed V and J ends, which lost 0 bases and 0 bases, there was a span of 5 bases. Germline assignment: CDR1 KGHSH and CDR2 LQKENI. The CDR3 is 14 amino acids.

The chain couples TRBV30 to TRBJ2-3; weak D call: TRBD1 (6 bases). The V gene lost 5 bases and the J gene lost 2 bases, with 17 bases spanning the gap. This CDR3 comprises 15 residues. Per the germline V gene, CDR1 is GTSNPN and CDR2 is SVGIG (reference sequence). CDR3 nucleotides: TGTGCCTGGGCCCGAGGGGGTCGATTCACAGATACGCAGTATTTT. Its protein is CAWARGGRFTDTQYF.

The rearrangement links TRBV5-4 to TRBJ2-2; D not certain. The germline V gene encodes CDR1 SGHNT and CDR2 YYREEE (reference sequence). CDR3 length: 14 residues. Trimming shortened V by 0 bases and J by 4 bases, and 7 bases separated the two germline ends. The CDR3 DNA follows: TGTGCCAGCAGCTTGGCCGCACTCACCGGGGAGCTGTTTTTT. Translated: CASSLAALTGELFF.

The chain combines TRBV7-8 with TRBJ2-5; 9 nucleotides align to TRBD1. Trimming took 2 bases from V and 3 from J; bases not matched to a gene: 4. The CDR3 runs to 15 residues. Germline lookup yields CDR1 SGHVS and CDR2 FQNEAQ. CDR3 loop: CASSLNRGPKETQYF. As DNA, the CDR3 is TGTGCCAGCAGCTTAAACAGGGGGCCGAAAGAGACCCAGTACTTC.